Each of the 14 T cell receptor beta chains below was sequenced from the same sample in a study of cytomegalovirus exposure and HLA in healthy donors. Generated by immunoSEQ multiplex PCR, the TCRdb table keeps only in-frame clones and is missing some. Among hundreds of thousands of clones, around 90% were seen once, and the ten largest hold approximately 3.1%. The sample taken for sequencing was PBMCs. All receptors come from a young woman in good health and CMV-seronegative.

CDR3 coding DNA: TGCGCCAGCAGCCAAGGCCCAGGGGGAGGGCGACAGCAGTACTTC. It specifies CASSQGPGGGRQQYF. The rearrangement joins TRBV4-1 to TRBJ2-7; D could derive from TRBD1 or TRBD2 (7 bases each). The CDR3 loop spans 15 amino acids. V shed 1 base and J shed 8 bases, with 18 bases lying between them. Looked up from germline, CDR1 is MGHRA and CDR2 is YSYEKL.

Ten or more counts support this clone. The chain has TRBV7-8 and TRBJ1-1; D possibly corresponds to TRBD1 (5 bases). This CDR3 region has 12 residues. V was cut by 1 base and J by 11 bases, with 11 bases left in between. Germline V gene data show CDR1 as SGHVS and CDR2 as FQNEAQ. The CDR3 DNA follows: TGTGCCAGCAGCTTAGAATCAGGGCGGGCTTTCTTT. Residues: CASSLESGRAFF.

V usage is TRBV5-1 and J usage is TRBJ1-4; no firm D call. The CDR3 has 13 residues. V dropped 6 bases and J dropped 0 bases, with 6 bases sitting between them. Looked up from germline, CDR1 is SGHRS and CDR2 is YFSETQ. The CDR3 protein is CASTDSTNEKLFF. CDR3 nucleotides: TGCGCCAGCACAGATTCAACTAATGAAAAACTGTTTTTT.

CDR3 nucleotide sequence: TGTGCCAGCAGCCAAGGAGGGGGGGGCCTCTCCTACAATGAGCAGTTCTTC. Its translation: CASSQGGGGLSYNEQFF. This sequence joins TRBV4-2 and TRBJ2-1; maybe TRBD2 (7 bases). V lost 1 base to trimming and J lost 0 bases, with 13 bases between them. Germline V gene data show CDR1 as LGHNA and CDR2 as YNFKEQ. This CDR3 spans 17 amino acids.

This chain connects TRBV28 to TRBJ2-1; TRBD2 matches 13 bases. The CDR3 length is 15 residues. The ends lost 3 bases at V and 9 bases at J; junction bases unmatched: 5. Germline values: CDR1 MDHEN, CDR2 SYDVKM. The CDR3 DNA follows: TGTGCCAGCAGTTTTCGACTAGCGGGAGGAAGTGAGCAGTTCTTC. Amino acid sequence: CASSFRLAGGSEQFF.

This chain uses TRBV14 with TRBJ2-7; D not resolved. The germline CDR1 and CDR2 sequences are SGHDN and FVKESK. With 5 bases removed from V and 2 bases from J, the gap between germline ends came to 10 bases. There are 13 residues in the CDR3. This chain's CDR3 is CASSGDLAYEQYF. CDR3 DNA: TGTGCCAGCAGCGGCGACCTGGCCTACGAGCAGTACTTC.

The CDR3 region has the DNA TGTGCCAGACACAAACCACGGGGTAGGGGTGACTACGAGCAGTACTTC. It codes for CARHKPRGRGDYEQYF. V gene TRBV21-1 combines with J gene TRBJ2-7. TRBV21-1 is a pseudogene segment. This CDR3 contains 16 residues.

The table lists this clone with a count of one. V and J are TRBV28 and TRBJ2-1, with 9 positions matching TRBD1. After removal of 2 bases from V and 4 bases from J, the junction contained 6 bases not matched to a gene. Per the germline V gene, CDR1 is MDHEN and CDR2 is SYDVKM. The CDR3 runs to 16 residues. The CDR3 protein is CASSLRDRALYNEQFF. The CDR3 bases are TGTGCCAGCAGTTTAAGGGACAGGGCGCTATACAATGAGCAGTTCTTC.

V usage is TRBV27 and J usage is TRBJ2-7; 10 positions agree with TRBD1. CDR1 is MNHEY, CDR2 SMNVEV, per germline (reference sequence). This CDR3 comprises 14 residues. V shed 6 bases, J shed 7 bases, and the junction held 9 bases outside the gene matches. The chain's CDR3 is CASRKGDRGLEQYF. In DNA form, the CDR3 reads TGTGCCAGCAGAAAAGGGGACAGGGGCTTAGAGCAGTACTTC.

The chain recombines TRBV2 with TRBJ2-5, with 11 positions matching TRBD2. CDR1 is SNHLY, CDR2 FYNNEI, per germline. The V gene end was trimmed by 8 bases and the J gene end by 5 bases; junction bases not matched to a gene: 10. CDR3 size: 15 residues. The CDR3 DNA is TGTGCCAGCCAAGTGACTAGCGGGACTGTTGAGACCCAGTACTTC. This sequence encodes CASQVTSGTVETQYF.

The gene calls are TRBV4-3 and TRBJ2-5, with D tentatively TRBD2 (5 bases). This CDR3 region has 13 residues. V lost 0 bases to trimming and J lost 5 bases, with 7 bases between them. Germline lookup yields CDR1 LGHNA and CDR2 YSLEER. The CDR3 DNA reads as TGCGCCAGCAGCCAAGAATCGGGGGAGACCCAGTACTTC. Encoded protein: CASSQESGETQYF.

The gene calls are TRBV19 and TRBJ2-7; 10 bases are shared with TRBD2. Unmatched junction bases numbered 9, after V lost 5 bases and J lost 5 bases. The CDR3 runs 15 residues. Per the germline V gene, CDR1 is LNHDA and CDR2 is SQIVND (reference sequence). CDR3 residues: CASSVGLAGVNEQYF. DNA of the CDR3: TGTGCCAGTAGTGTGGGGCTAGCGGGAGTCAACGAGCAGTACTTC. Full variable domain (missing parts from reference TRBV19 and TRBJ2-7): DGGITQSPKYLFRKEGQNVTLSCEQNLNHDAMYWYRQDPGQGLRLIYYSQIVNDFQKGDIAEGYSVSREKKESFPLTVTSAQKNPTAFYLCASSVGLAGVNEQYFGPGTRLTVT.

The chain couples TRBV9 to TRBJ2-7, with TRBD2 identical over 7 bases. There are 15 residues in the CDR3. Germline V lookup: CDR1 SGDLS, CDR2 YYNGEE. The ends lost 7 bases at V and 2 bases at J; junction bases unmatched: 12. CDR3 residues: CASSTGSSGTYEQYF. CDR3 nucleotides: TGTGCCAGCTCGACTGGGTCTAGCGGAACCTACGAGCAGTACTTC.

V is TRBV7-2 and J is TRBJ2-1; D unresolved. The CDR3 totals 12 residues. Trimming shortened V by 3 bases and J by 12 bases, and 12 bases separated the two germline ends. Germline assignment: CDR1 SGHTA and CDR2 FQGNSA. Here the CDR3 reads CASSLPGLLQFF. DNA of the CDR3: TGTGCCAGCAGCTTGCCCGGGCTGTTGCAGTTCTTC.